This T cell receptor beta chain was recorded in a study of T cells in Graves' hyperthyroidism and ophthalmopathy. Whole-study findings and limits: Most thyroid-expanded clonotypes above 0.001 were also found in blood. In validation, the model predicted ophthalmopathy. These predictions came a median roughly seven months before onset. Ophthalmopathy and stable hyperthyroidism were separated by a 13 V-J model.

Authors of the study amplified TCR beta CDR3 regions from RNA transcripts. The HTBI primer set was used in a first-round RT-PCR of the TCR CDR3. TCRdb fed the multiplex PCR reads into MiXCR, producing one record per CDR3 protein. This sample has 350,000 to 450,000 distinct CDR3 sequences, with 17% found just once. CDR3 size: 12 residues. Trimming removed 4 bases from V and 6 bases from J, with 9 bases in between. The germline CDR1 and CDR2 sequences are SNHLY and FYNNEI. The study based diagnoses on clinical symptoms, serum thyroxine and TRAb, thyroid ultrasound and orbital computed tomography. As regards this clonotype: The antigen remains undetermined.

Sequenced input: blood. This receptor was taken from a woman aged 25 to 39 with Graves' hyperthyroidism that later progressed to Graves' ophthalmopathy. V gene TRBV2 combines with J gene TRBJ2-5, with D tentatively TRBD1 or TRBD2 (5 bases each). CDR3 in amino acids: CASSGPGQTQYF. CDR3 nucleotides: TGTGCCAGCAGTGGGCCGGGGCAGACCCAGTACTTC.